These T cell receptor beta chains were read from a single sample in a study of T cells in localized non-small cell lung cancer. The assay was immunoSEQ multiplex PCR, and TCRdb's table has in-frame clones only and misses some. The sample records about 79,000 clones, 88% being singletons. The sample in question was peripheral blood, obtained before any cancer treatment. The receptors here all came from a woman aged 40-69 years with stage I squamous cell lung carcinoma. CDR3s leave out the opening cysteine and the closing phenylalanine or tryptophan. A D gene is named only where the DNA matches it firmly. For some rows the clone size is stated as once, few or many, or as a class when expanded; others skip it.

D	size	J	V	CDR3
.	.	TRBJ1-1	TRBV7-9	ASSLFEDTEAF
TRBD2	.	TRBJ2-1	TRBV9	ASSPLGSGGSANEQF
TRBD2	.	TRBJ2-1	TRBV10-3	AISDVAGSPHEQF
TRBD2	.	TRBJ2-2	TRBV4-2	ASSQASGGTGELF
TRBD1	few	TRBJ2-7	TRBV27	ASSTGQGHMEQY
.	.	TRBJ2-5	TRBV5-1	ASSSEPHSQETQY
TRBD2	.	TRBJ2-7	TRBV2	ASSGSGGASGEQY
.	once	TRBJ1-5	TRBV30	AWRETGARPQH
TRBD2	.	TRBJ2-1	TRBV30	AWRASGGGSYNEQF
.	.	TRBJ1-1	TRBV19	ASSVVTDNTEAF
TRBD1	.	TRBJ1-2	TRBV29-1	SVAQAGQGNGYT
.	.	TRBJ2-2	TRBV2	ASNLIGFSTGELF
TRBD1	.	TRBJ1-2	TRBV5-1	ASSALTGGGYGYT
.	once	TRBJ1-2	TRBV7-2	ASSPGGPYGYT
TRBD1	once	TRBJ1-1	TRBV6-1	ASRGPGQRITEAF
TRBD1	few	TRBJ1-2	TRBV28	ASRRDRNYGYT
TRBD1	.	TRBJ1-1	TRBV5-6	ASSKMGQGDPEAF
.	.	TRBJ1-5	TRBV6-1	ASRLQESNQPQH
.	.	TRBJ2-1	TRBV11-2	ASSLEGGAYNEQF
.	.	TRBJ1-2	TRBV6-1	ASSEANYGYT
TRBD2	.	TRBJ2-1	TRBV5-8	ASSLPGGGANEQF
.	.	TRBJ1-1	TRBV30	AWSTGPRNTEAF
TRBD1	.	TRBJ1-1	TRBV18	ASSQGGQGDTEAF
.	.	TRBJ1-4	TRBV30	AWSAGRGEKLF
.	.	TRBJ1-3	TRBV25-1	ASSDPGHGTIY
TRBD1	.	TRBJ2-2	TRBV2	ATGQGNTGELF
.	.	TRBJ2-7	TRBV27	ASSSIGGYEQY
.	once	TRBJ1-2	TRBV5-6	ASSLVRGYSYT
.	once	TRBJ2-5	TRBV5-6	ASQGLRETQY
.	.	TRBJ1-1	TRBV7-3	ASSLGGHTEAF
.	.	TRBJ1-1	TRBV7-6	ASSRAGAGMNTEAF
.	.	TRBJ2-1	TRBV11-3	ASSLGQGSYNEQF
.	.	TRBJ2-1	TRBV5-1	ASSSASYNEQF
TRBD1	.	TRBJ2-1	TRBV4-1	ASRGTGAFHEQF
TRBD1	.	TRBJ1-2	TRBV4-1	ASSQDRGPNYGYT
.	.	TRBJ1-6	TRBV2	ASRAAGRNSPLH
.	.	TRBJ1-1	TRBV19	ASSGLMNTEAF
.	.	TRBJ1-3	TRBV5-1	ASSLDQKNTIY
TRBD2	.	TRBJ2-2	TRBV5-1	ASSLDSGGAGELF
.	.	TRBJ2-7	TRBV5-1	ASSLAVDEQY
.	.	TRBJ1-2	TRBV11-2	ASSLETANYGYT
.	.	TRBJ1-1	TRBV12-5	ASGLVQGSNTEAF
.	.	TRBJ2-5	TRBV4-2	ASSHRGQETQY
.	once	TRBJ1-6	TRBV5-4	ASSFENSPLH
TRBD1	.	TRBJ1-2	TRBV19	ASSILGQRENYGYT
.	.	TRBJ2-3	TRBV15	ATSRESWGDTQY
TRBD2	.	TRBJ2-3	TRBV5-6	ASSLLAGGSTDTQY
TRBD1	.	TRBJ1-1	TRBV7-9	ASSSLRDRPLGTEAF
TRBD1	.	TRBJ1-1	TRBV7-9	ASSLVGQPFLNTEAF
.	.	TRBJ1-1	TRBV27	ASSLSLGIGEAF
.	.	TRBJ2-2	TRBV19	ASSISLVNTGELF
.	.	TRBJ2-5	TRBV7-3	ASSFGRAFQETQY
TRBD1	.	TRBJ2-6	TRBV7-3	ASSYVGTGSGANVLT